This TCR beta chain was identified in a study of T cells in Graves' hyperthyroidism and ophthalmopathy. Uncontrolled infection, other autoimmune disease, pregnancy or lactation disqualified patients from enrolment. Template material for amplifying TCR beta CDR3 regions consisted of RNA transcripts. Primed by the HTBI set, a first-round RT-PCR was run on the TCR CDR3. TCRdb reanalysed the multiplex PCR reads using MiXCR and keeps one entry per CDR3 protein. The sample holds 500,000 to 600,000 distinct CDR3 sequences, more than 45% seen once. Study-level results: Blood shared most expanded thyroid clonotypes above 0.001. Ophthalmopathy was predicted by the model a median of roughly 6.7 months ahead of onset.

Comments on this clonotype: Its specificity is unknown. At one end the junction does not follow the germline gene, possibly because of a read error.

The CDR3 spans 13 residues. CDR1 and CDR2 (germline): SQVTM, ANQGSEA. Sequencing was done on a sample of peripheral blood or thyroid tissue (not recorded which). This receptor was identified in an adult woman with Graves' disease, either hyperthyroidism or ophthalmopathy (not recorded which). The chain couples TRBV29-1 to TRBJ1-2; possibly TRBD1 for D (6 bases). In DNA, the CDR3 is TGTGCCGTCTACAGGGAGGACCTAAATGGCTACACCTTC. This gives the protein CAVYREDLNGYTF.